This TCR beta chain was found in a study of early T cells in non-severe SARS-CoV-2 infection. Across the study: Chains from this unsorted whole-blood bulk RNA could not be paired. Overall study results and limits: VDJdb matching, biased toward anti-spike CD8 responses, missed private and CD4 specificities.

In this sample, this clonotype turned up many times. As yet, its antigen is unknown. Unique molecular identifiers tagged individual cDNA molecules. TCRdb called the 5' RACE reads again in MiXCR, with one record for every CDR3 protein. The table has fewer than 80,000 distinct CDR3 sequences, over 9% seen once. Germline loops: CDR1 KGHSH, CDR2 LQKENI. The CDR3 has 14 residues. With 3 bases removed from V and 6 bases from J, the gap between germline ends came to 12 bases. Sample: whole blood. V gene TRBV18 combines with J gene TRBJ2-4, with D perhaps being TRBD1 or TRBD2 (5 bases each). The TCR originated in an adult who was a healthcare worker with PCR-confirmed SARS-CoV-2 infection or an uninfected control (not recorded which). This CDR3 is CASSPSRETNIQYF. CDR3 DNA: TGTGCCAGCTCACCGAGCAGGGAGACAAACATTCAGTACTTC.